This TCR beta chain was observed in a study of sequential checkpoint blockade in melanoma. Study background: Randomization was 1:1 between first-line nivolumab→ipilimumab and ipilimumab→nivolumab. Broader study findings: In arm A, pretreatment tumor clonality was associated with response.

Stated treatment: randomized to nivolumab then ipilimumab (arm A) or the reverse (arm B). There are 16 residues in the CDR3. Trimming left V 0 bases short and J 8 bases short, with 20 bases between. CDR1 and CDR2 (germline): SGDLS, YYNGEE. This clone was picked up a small number of times. Antigen: not known. The table came from immunoSEQ multiplex PCR; TCRdb's copy has only in-frame clones and leaves some out. The repertoire holds some 6,600 clones, roughly 28% seen once, with roughly 25% in the top ten. The source was tumor tissue (inferred from file names), collected from a patient given nivolumab and ipilimumab in sequence. The receptor comes from a human donor with melanoma. The chain has TRBV9 and TRBJ1-2; D is possibly TRBD1 (6 bases). The CDR3 loop is CASSVEEDVGGWGYTF. The CDR3 bases are TGTGCCAGCAGCGTAGAGGAGGACGTTGGGGGCTGGGGCTACACCTTC.